This T cell receptor beta chain stems from a study of cytomegalovirus exposure and HLA in healthy donors (dated by TCRdb to 2015 to 2018). Some background on the complete study: A later analysis indicated that the 120 or so validation repertoires were generated on the platform also employed for the approximately 700 repertoires of the first cohort. The study aimed to test whether signatures of past pathogen exposure could be identified by cataloging public T cell receptors. Besides the first cohort of approximately 710 subjects, a separate validation cohort made up of 120 different subjects was used. To predict cytomegalovirus infection status, the study brought together high-throughput TCR immunosequencing, statistical association of individual TCRs with disease status, and machine learning.

This clone was counted a single time. What antigen it recognizes has not been identified. The record has no base qualities; no much larger clone is one base away. The donors were included in the validation cohort of approximately 120 subjects, a group kept apart from the 666-subject first cohort. On the study overall, not on this receptor specifically: Of the cluster scores, 85% to 95% were above 0 in a later analysis, which found that TCRs clustered in the first cohort also tended to co-occur in the approximately 110 validation repertoires. A later analysis had no HLA typing for the validation cohort, so co-occurrence there was scored across all 120 or so repertoires. In vitro tests confirmed that three of the cytomegalovirus-associated TCR beta chains recognize cytomegalovirus antigens. While some public TCRs were present in many individuals, most TCR sequences turned up only very rarely across donors. The classifier was reported to diagnose cytomegalovirus status with high specificity and sensitivity in both the original cohort and the validation cohort. The study listed 150 to 200 TCR beta chains as associated with cytomegalovirus. It was suggested by the authors that the approach could potentially be generalized to other disease states and immunological phenotypes.

The library was generated by the immunoSEQ multiplex PCR assay. The paper's data handling went like this. A statistical classification framework was developed to diagnose cytomegalovirus status using the catalog of TCR beta chain sequences. TCRdb provides this immuneACCESS table in a form limited to in-frame rearrangements. Some clones are lacking; in checked studies, under half of them reflect an unresolved V gene, and why the rest are absent is not known. That table furnishes V, J and clone size, whereas the DNA furnished D and trimming. The sample records under 75,000 clones, around four fifths of which are singletons. Of the sample, about 3% falls within the top ten clones. Measured from the cysteine to the phenylalanine, the CDR3 is 15 residues long. The DNA shown is the 45-base CDR3, in frame from base 1. At the junction V is shortened by 3 bases and J by 4 bases, with 15 bases in between. Based on the germline V gene, the CDR1 and CDR2 sequences are SGDLS and YYNGEE.

The chain links TRBV9 with TRBJ2-3; the best D guess is TRBD1, with 5 bases matching. This sequence originates from a man aged 25 to 40 in good health and CMV-seronegative. Sequenced: PBMCs. The DNA sequence follows: TGTGCCAGCAGCGAAGAAGGGGCCAGAGCAGATACGCAGTATTTT. Translated, it gives CASSEEGARADTQYF.